The clone carrying this T cell receptor (beta chain) has more than one count but fewer than ten. Its specificity is unknown. The data were taken from a study of vaccination and CD4 T cells after COVID-19. Oncomine TCR Beta short-read sequencing was applied to DNA from cultured CD4+ T cells. TCRdb used MiXCR to reprocess the PCR reads, holding one entry per CDR3 protein. The sample records about 14,000 distinct CDR3 sequences, approximately 60% being singletons. V lost 3 bases to trimming and J lost 6 bases; unmatched junction nucleotides: 10. This CDR3 region has 14 residues. In germline, CDR1 is DFQATT, CDR2 SNEGSKA (reference sequence). Treatment denoted: approximately 11-day PBMC culture with coronavirus spike peptide pools or control peptides (ViraFEST assay).

The sample comprised CD4+ T cells from blood, cultured in vitro. This TCR came from a human donor who had recovered from COVID-19. V and J are TRBV20-1 and TRBJ1-2; 7 positions match TRBD1. The DNA of the CDR3 is TGCAGTGCTAGGACAGGGAGGCACTGGGATGGCTACACCTTC. Its protein product is CSARTGRHWDGYTF.